The next 20 T cell receptor beta chains were all read from a single sample in a study of T-cell memory formation after mild COVID-19. From the 5' RACE reads, TCRdb called clonotypes with MiXCR, one entry per CDR3 protein. Of about 500,000 distinct CDR3 sequences in the sample, about 20% were seen once. The sequencing sample was made of PBMCs or a T cell subset sorted from them (not recorded which). All receptors derive from an adult woman who had mild COVID-19 (a few samples of this study predate the infection). Cell type and time point are not known.

There are a few counts of this clonotype. The chain is built from TRBV20-1 and TRBJ1-2; 8 nucleotides line up with TRBD1. CDR1 and CDR2 from the germline V gene are DFQATT and SNEGSKA (reference sequence). This CDR3 has 13 amino acids. V shed 2 bases and J 12 bases; nucleotides not matched to a gene: 11. The CDR3 nucleotides read TGCAGTGCTAGAATTGACAGGGGAAGGGGCAACACCTTC. This gives the protein CSARIDRGRGNTF.

In its sample, this clonotype was seen many times. The chain couples TRBV12-3 or TRBV12-4 to TRBJ2-1; D is perhaps TRBD1 or TRBD2 (5 bases each). The CDR3 covers 15 residues. With 2 bases removed from V and 4 bases from J, the gap between germline ends came to 12 bases. CDR3 in amino acids: CASSLSGTLYNEQFF. The CDR3 DNA reads as TGTGCCAGCAGTTTATCAGGGACCCTTTACAATGAGCAGTTCTTC.

This clonotype turned up a few times. The chain couples TRBV3-1 to TRBJ2-7; 7 nucleotides agree with TRBD2. The germline gives CDR1 LGHDT, CDR2 YNNKEL (reference sequence). The CDR3 runs to 15 residues. Trimming at V came to 1 base and at J to 0 bases, leaving 3 bases not matched to a gene. In DNA form, the CDR3 reads TGTGCCAGCAGCCAAGCTAGCGGACCCTCCTACGAGCAGTACTTC. Protein: CASSQASGPSYEQYF.

This clonotype was seen a handful of times. The chain employs TRBV7-2 and TRBJ1-6, with D unresolved. CDR3 size: 17 residues. Germline CDR1 and CDR2: SGHTA and FQGNSA. Trimming took off 5 bases at V and 2 bases at J, with 16 bases between the two ends. Written as DNA, the CDR3 is TGTGCCAGCAGCCTTGAAAGCTCGAGCGCCTATAATTCACCCCTCCACTTT. Its translation: CASSLESSSAYNSPLHF.

The V call is TRBV5-8, the J call TRBJ1-4; TRBD1 agrees at 7 bases. The CDR3 consists of 16 residues. Germline trimming cut 5 bases from V and 0 bases from J; bases unmatched to any gene: 7. The germline CDR1 and CDR2 sequences are SGHTS and YDEGEE. The CDR3 reads CASRGTEAATNEKLFF. The CDR3 nucleotides are TGTGCCAGCAGGGGGACAGAGGCTGCAACTAATGAAAAACTGTTTTTT.

This clonotype has only a few counts. The chain links TRBV29-1 to TRBJ1-2; D is unresolved. V dropped 3 bases and J dropped 0 bases, with 14 bases sitting between them. The germline CDR1 and CDR2 sequences are SQVTM and ANQGSEA. CDR3 size: 15 residues. CDR3 protein: CSVDYWTAANYGYTF. The CDR3 DNA reads as TGCAGCGTTGATTATTGGACTGCTGCTAACTATGGCTACACCTTC.

The chain employs TRBV2 and TRBJ2-7; D could derive from TRBD1 or TRBD2 (5 bases each). Per the germline V gene, CDR1 is SNHLY and CDR2 is FYNNEI. The CDR3 length is 15 residues. V was pared by 7 bases and J by 2 bases, with 18 bases between. The CDR3 DNA follows: TGTGCCAGCACTCCAGGAGCGGCGACAGCCTACGAGCAGTACTTC. The encoded protein is CASTPGAATAYEQYF.

The J gene is TRBJ1-6, the V gene TRBV3-1; 9 nucleotides line up with TRBD1. With 0 bases clipped from V and 7 bases from J, the junction kept 7 bases outside the gene matches. Germline lookup yields CDR1 LGHDT and CDR2 YNNKEL (reference sequence). The CDR3 contains 17 residues. The chain's CDR3 is CASSQEQGARLNSPLHF. The CDR3 nucleotides are TGTGCCAGCAGCCAAGAACAGGGGGCAAGGCTGAATTCACCCCTCCACTTT.

The chain recombines TRBV5-1 with TRBJ1-4; the D is unclear. The CDR3 has 15 amino acids. V was trimmed by 1 base and J by 7 bases, leaving 14 bases between them. Germline lookup yields CDR1 SGHRS and CDR2 YFSETQ. The DNA for the CDR3 is TGCGCCAGCAGCTTGACCGGGAGCCGAGGTGAAAAACTGTTTTTT. Translation: CASSLTGSRGEKLFF.

This clonotype has only a few counts. The J gene is TRBJ1-1, the V gene TRBV18; TRBD1 might be the D (6 bases). The CDR3 has 14 residues. V was trimmed by 3 bases and J by 11 bases, leaving 19 bases between them. Per the germline V gene, CDR1 is KGHSH and CDR2 is LQKENI. CDR3 nucleotides: TGTGCCAGCTCACCTCGGCAGGGGCCGAACCCCGCTTTCTTT. The encoded protein is CASSPRQGPNPAFF.

This clonotype turned up a few times. The CDR3 DNA reads as TGCGCCAGCAGCCAAGACGGAGGGAGGGCCTACAATGAGCAGTTCTTC. Translated, it gives CASSQDGGRAYNEQFF. The chain recombines TRBV4-3 with TRBJ2-1; 7 bases align to TRBD2. CDR1 LGHNA and CDR2 YSLEER come from the germline V gene. Trimming cost V 0 bases and J 2 bases; bases outside gene matches: 4. The CDR3 loop spans 16 amino acids.

Only a few counts were recorded for this clonotype. The chain joins TRBV29-1 to TRBJ1-3; D call uncertain. The CDR3 is 13 amino acids. The V end lost 5 bases, the J end lost 0 bases, and 8 bases lay between the germline ends. Germline CDR1 is SQVTM and CDR2 is ANQGSEA. The DNA for the CDR3 is TGCAGCGTTTCGGAAACCTCTGGAAACACCATATATTTT. Protein sequence: CSVSETSGNTIYF.

This clonotype has at least ten counts. The V call is TRBV4-2, the J call TRBJ2-5; 12 positions agree with TRBD2. This CDR3 has 16 residues. The germline V gene encodes CDR1 LGHNA and CDR2 YNFKEQ. V lost 5 bases to trimming and J lost 7 bases; unmatched junction nucleotides: 11. The CDR3 bases are TGTGCCAGCAGCGAAACTAGCGGGGGGCGTATGGGGACCCAGTACTTC. Translating it yields CASSETSGGRMGTQYF.

This clonotype has ten or more counts. J is TRBJ2-3 and V is TRBV7-2; the match to TRBD2 covers 10 bases. V was pared by 1 base and J by 9 bases, with 10 bases of the junction left unmatched. The CDR3 contains 16 residues. Germline assignment: CDR1 SGHTA and CDR2 FQGNSA. The DNA of the CDR3 is TGTGCCAGCAGCTTAGGATCTAGCGGGGGCGGGAACACGCAGTATTTT. Protein: CASSLGSSGGGNTQYF.

This clonotype was seen a few times. The rearrangement uses TRBV7-8 and TRBJ2-1; perhaps TRBD2 as D (6 bases). V lost 4 bases, J lost 3 bases, and 10 bases lay in between. From germline, CDR1 is SGHVS and CDR2 FQNEAQ. The CDR3 consists of 14 residues. The CDR3 protein is CASSSRAGYNEQFF. In nucleotides, the CDR3 is TGTGCCAGCAGCTCCCGAGCGGGCTACAATGAGCAGTTCTTC.

This clonotype was counted many times. The V and J genes are TRBV3-1 and TRBJ2-1; TRBD1 is a possible D gene (5 bases). Germline V CDR1 and CDR2: LGHDT, YNNKEL (reference sequence). The CDR3 sequence is 12 residues long. V dropped 1 base and J dropped 14 bases, with 12 bases sitting between them. CDR3 loop: CASSQGRAKEFF. CDR3 in DNA: TGTGCCAGCAGCCAAGGCAGGGCCAAGGAGTTCTTC.

The sample holds a few counts of this clonotype. J is TRBJ2-2 and V is TRBV12-3 or TRBV12-4; perhaps TRBD2 as D (7 bases). The length of the CDR3 is 14 residues. The V end was cut by 2 bases, the J end by 7 bases, with 11 bases between. The CDR3 is CASSLRGAGGELFF. As DNA, the CDR3 is TGTGCCAGCAGTTTACGGGGGGCAGGCGGGGAGCTGTTTTTT.

The rearrangement joins TRBV18 to TRBJ1-1; unclear D gene. V lost 0 bases, J lost 10 bases, and 9 bases lay in between. The germline V gene has CDR1 KGHSH and CDR2 LQKENI. The CDR3 extends over 12 amino acids. This CDR3 is CASSPPFAAAFF. CDR3 in DNA: TGTGCCAGCTCACCACCGTTTGCCGCAGCTTTCTTT.

The J gene is TRBJ2-7, the V gene TRBV2, with 8 bases fitting TRBD2. This CDR3 region has 14 residues. Germline V CDR1 and CDR2: SNHLY, FYNNEI. With V trimmed by 4 bases and J by 3 bases, 5 bases remained unmatched. The CDR3 loop is CASSASGGFYEQYF. For the CDR3, the DNA is TGTGCCAGCAGTGCCTCGGGAGGGTTCTACGAGCAGTACTTC.

The chain is built from TRBV7-3 and TRBJ2-1; TRBD2 might be the D (5 bases). V was clipped by 5 bases and J by 7 bases, with 12 bases between them. The CDR3 extends over 13 amino acids. CDR1 is SGHTA and CDR2 is FQGTGA in the germline V gene. The DNA for the CDR3 is TGTGCCAGCAGCAGGCTCCCGGGGAATGAGCAGTTCTTC. This gives the protein CASSRLPGNEQFF.